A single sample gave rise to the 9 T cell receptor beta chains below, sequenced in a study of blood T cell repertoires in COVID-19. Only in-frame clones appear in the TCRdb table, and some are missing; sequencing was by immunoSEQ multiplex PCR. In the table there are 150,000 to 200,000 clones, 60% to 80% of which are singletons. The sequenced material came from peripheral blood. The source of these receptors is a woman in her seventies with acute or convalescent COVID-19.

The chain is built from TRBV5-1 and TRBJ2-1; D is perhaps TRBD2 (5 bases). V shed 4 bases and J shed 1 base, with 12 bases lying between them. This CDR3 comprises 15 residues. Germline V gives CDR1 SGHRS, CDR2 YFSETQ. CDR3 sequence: CASSRGAFSYNEQFF. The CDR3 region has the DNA TGCGCCAGCAGCCGGGGAGCGTTTTCCTACAATGAGCAGTTCTTC.

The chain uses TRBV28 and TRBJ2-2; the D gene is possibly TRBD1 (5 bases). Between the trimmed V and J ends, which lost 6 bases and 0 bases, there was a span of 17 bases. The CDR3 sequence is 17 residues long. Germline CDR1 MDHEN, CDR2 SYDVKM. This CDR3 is CASRPPLGQSNTGELFF. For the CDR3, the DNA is TGTGCCAGCAGACCGCCCCTTGGACAATCGAACACCGGGGAGCTGTTTTTT.

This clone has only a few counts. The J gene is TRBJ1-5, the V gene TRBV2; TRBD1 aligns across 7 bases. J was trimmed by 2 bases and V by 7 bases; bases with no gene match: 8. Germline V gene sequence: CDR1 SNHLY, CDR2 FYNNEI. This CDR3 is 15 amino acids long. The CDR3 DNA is TGTGCCAGCAATCGACAGGGCAGCGGCAATCAGCCCCAGCATTTT. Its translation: CASNRQGSGNQPQHF.

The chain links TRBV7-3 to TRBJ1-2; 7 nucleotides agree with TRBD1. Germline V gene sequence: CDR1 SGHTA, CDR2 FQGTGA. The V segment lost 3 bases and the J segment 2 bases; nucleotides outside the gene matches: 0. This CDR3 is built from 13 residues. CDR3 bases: TGTGCCAGCAGCTTGGGACAGAACTATGGCTACACCTTC. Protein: CASSLGQNYGYTF.

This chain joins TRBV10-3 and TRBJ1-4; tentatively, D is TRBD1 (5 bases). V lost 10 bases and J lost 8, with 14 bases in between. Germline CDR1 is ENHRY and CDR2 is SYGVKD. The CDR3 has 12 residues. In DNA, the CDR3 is TGTGCCAAAATACAGGTCCGGGAAAAACTGTTTTTT. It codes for CAKIQVREKLFF.

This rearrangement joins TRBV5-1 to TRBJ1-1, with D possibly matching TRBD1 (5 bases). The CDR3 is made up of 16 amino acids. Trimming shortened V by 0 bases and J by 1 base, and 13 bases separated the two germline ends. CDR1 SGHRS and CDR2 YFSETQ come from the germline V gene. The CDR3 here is CASSLGQTDSNTEAFF. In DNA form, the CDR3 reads TGCGCCAGCAGCTTGGGACAGACCGATTCGAACACTGAAGCTTTCTTT.

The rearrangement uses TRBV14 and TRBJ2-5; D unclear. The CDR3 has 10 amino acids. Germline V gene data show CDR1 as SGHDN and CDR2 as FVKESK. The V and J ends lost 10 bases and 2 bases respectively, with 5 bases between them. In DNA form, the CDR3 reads TGTGCCAACAAACAAGAGACCCAGTACTTC. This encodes CANKQETQYF.

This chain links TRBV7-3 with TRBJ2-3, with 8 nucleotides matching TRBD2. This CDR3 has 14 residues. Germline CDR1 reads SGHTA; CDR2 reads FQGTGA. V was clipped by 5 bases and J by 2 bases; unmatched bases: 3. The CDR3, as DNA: TGTGCCAGCAGCCTTAGCGGGATCACAGATACGCAGTATTTT. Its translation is CASSLSGITDTQYF.

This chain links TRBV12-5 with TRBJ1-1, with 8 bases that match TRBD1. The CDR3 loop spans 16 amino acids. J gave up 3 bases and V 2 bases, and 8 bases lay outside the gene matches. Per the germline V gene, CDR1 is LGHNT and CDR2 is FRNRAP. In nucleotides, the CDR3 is TGTGCTAGTGGTTTGATCCGACAGGGGTTATACACTGAAGCTTTCTTT. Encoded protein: CASGLIRQGLYTEAFF.